The 3 T cell receptor beta chains below come from one sample, sequenced in a study of shared clonotypes between healthy human individuals. Sequenced by immunoSEQ multiplex PCR; TCRdb stores in-frame clones only, minus some. In the table there are about 1 million clones, around 76% of which are singletons. Sequencing was carried out using memory CD4+ T cells sorted from blood. As to subset: CD45RA-negative fraction. These TCRs come from a man younger than 30 in good health.

This clone came up a few times. This chain connects TRBV10-2 to TRBJ2-1; 12 positions agree with TRBD2. The CDR3 covers 18 residues. The germline V gene encodes CDR1 WSHSY and CDR2 SAAADI. The V and J ends lost 7 bases and 0 bases, in that order; junction bases with no gene match: 10. The CDR3: CASKSTSGSVSSYNEQFF. The CDR3, as DNA: TGCGCCAGCAAGTCGACTAGCGGGAGTGTCAGCTCCTACAATGAGCAGTTCTTC.

The V and J genes are TRBV6-1 and TRBJ1-4, with D possibly matching TRBD1 (6 bases). This CDR3 region has 15 residues. Trimming shortened V by 7 bases and J by 2 bases, and 14 bases separated the two germline ends. The germline CDR1 and CDR2 sequences are MNHNS and SASEGT. The CDR3 loop is CASTGRGSTNEKLFF. As DNA, the CDR3 is TGTGCCAGCACCGGCAGGGGTAGCACTAATGAAAAACTGTTTTTT.

The rearrangement joins TRBV18 to TRBJ2-2; D is perhaps TRBD1 (6 bases). From germline, CDR1 is KGHSH and CDR2 LQKENI. V lost 2 bases, J lost 7 bases, and 11 bases lay in between. This CDR3 is 14 amino acids long. The CDR3 region has the DNA TGTGCCAGCTCACCATTCAGGGGAAGCGGGGAGCTGTTTTTT. This sequence encodes CASSPFRGSGELFF. The full variable domain, completed using reference TRBV18 and TRBJ2-2, is NAGVMQNPRHLVRRRGQEARLRCSPMKGHSHVYWYRQLPEEGLKFMVYLQKENIIDESGMPKERFSAEFPKEGPSILRIQQVVRGDSAAYFCASSPFRGSGELFFGEGSRLTVL.